This T cell receptor (beta chain) emerged from a study of T cell responses to AZD1222 COVID-19 vaccine. The repertoire was sequenced with immunoSEQ multiplex PCR; TCRdb's copy has only in-frame clones and lacks some. Among more than 60,000 clones listed, about nine tenths were seen once. General study findings and limits: Vaccine-associated CD4 TCRs spanned spike, dominant at 160-218 and 743-854. No repertoire was sampled before or during the peak T cell response, only after it.

V gave up 4 bases and J gave up 0 bases, with 15 bases separating them. Germline CDR1 and CDR2: SGHAT and FQNNGV. There are 16 residues in the CDR3. On this clone: Antigen: not known.

Analyses pooled second doses at about 4 or about 12 weeks. This specimen was peripheral blood, taken 28 days after the second AZD1222 dose. The rearrangement uses TRBV11-2 and TRBJ1-2; D gene unclear. This TCR derives from an adult who received the AZD1222 COVID-19 vaccine. The CDR3 is CASSSSPSVSNYGYTF. CDR3 nucleotide sequence: TGTGCCAGCAGCTCCTCCCCGTCGGTTTCTAACTATGGCTACACCTTC. The full variable domain, with the rest looked up from reference TRBV11-2 and TRBJ1-2, is EAGVAQSPRYKIIEKRQSVAFWCNPISGHATLYWYQQILGQGPKLLIQFQNNGVVDDSQLPKDRFSAERLKGVDSTLKIQPAKLEDSAVYLCASSSSPSVSNYGYTFGSGTRLTVV.